Following are 17 T cell receptor beta chains from one sample sequenced in a study of neurological immune-mediated disorders. A single record per CDR3 protein comes from TCRdb applying MiXCR to the 5' RACE reads. The sample shows under 85,000 distinct CDR3 sequences, over 12% of them seen only once. Sequencing input: PBMCs. These receptors were obtained from a woman in her 50s in good health.

There are many counts of this clonotype. The chain has TRBV5-1 and TRBJ2-5; the D gene is possibly TRBD2 (6 bases). The germline CDR1 and CDR2 sequences are SGHRS and YFSETQ. CDR3 length equals 14 residues. The ends were cut back, 4 bases at V and 5 bases at J, with 15 bases in the middle. CDR3: CASSARDLGETQYF. The CDR3 bases are TGCGCCAGCAGCGCCCGGGACTTGGGGGAGACCCAGTACTTC.

In this sample, this clonotype turned up many times. V gene TRBV5-1 combines with J gene TRBJ2-5, with a tentative D call TRBD2 (5 bases). CDR1 and CDR2 from the germline V gene are SGHRS and YFSETQ. The CDR3 is made up of 16 amino acids. The V end lost 1 base, the J end lost 5 bases, and 18 bases lay between the germline ends. The CDR3, as DNA: TGCGCCAGCAGCTTGAAGGGCGGGCCTCCGAGGGAGACCCAGTACTTC. Translating it yields CASSLKGGPPRETQYF.

This clonotype was picked up many times. This sequence joins TRBV5-1 and TRBJ1-2, with 7 bases matching TRBD1. The germline V gene has CDR1 SGHRS and CDR2 YFSETQ. This CDR3 is 13 amino acids long. The V segment lost 5 bases and the J segment 4 bases; nucleotides outside the gene matches: 5. The CDR3 here is CASSPDRAYGYTF. The CDR3 DNA is TGCGCCAGCAGTCCTGACAGGGCCTATGGCTACACCTTC.

The V and J genes are TRBV30 and TRBJ1-3; D is unclear. CDR3 size: 12 residues. V dropped 4 bases and J dropped 2 bases, with 6 bases sitting between them. CDR1 and CDR2 from the germline V gene are GTSNPN and SVGIG (reference sequence). The CDR3 reads CAWKKAGNTIYF. Written as DNA, the CDR3 is TGTGCCTGGAAGAAGGCTGGAAACACCATATATTTT.

This clonotype was seen many times. The gene calls are TRBV5-1 and TRBJ1-1, with D maybe TRBD1 (5 bases). Germline V gene lookup returns CDR1 SGHRS and CDR2 YFSETQ. V was shortened by 5 bases and J by 1 base, with 12 bases between the two germline ends. The CDR3 contains 14 residues. In DNA form, the CDR3 reads TGCGCCAGCAGGCCACAGGAGTCGAACACTGAAGCTTTCTTT. It yields the protein CASRPQESNTEAFF.

This clonotype was seen many times. V gene TRBV5-1 combines with J gene TRBJ2-2; D is possibly TRBD2 (5 bases). Between the trimmed V and J ends, which lost 5 bases and 0 bases, there was a span of 11 bases. Germline CDR1 is SGHRS and CDR2 is YFSETQ. CDR3 size: 15 residues. The CDR3 DNA follows: TGCGCCAGCAGAGTCGGCGGGCCGAACACCGGGGAGCTGTTTTTT. Amino acid sequence: CASRVGGPNTGELFF.

In the case of this clonotype: This may be a read error: a much more frequent sequence differs by one nucleotide. The rearrangement joins TRBV6-6 to TRBJ2-7; 11 bases agree with TRBD1. The germline V gene has CDR1 MNHNY and CDR2 SVGAGI (reference sequence). CDR3 length equals 14 residues. The CDR3 spells CVTTRGQGVYEQYF. CDR3 sequence (DNA): TGTGTCACCACTCGGGGACAGGGGGTATACGAGCAGTACTTC.

There are many counts of this clonotype. The chain has TRBV20-1 and TRBJ2-3, with TRBD2 matching over 9 bases. The CDR3 covers 21 residues. The junction had 27 bases not matched to a gene; V was cut back by 6 bases and J by 2 bases. Per germline, CDR1 DFQATT and CDR2 SNEGSKA (reference sequence). The CDR3 DNA follows: TGCAGTGCATCTAGGCGGGCTAGCGGGGCGCCCGGGGATTTCTACACAGATACGCAGTATTTT. This encodes CSASRRASGAPGDFYTDTQYF.

Concerning this clonotype itself: The junction departs from germline at one end; a sequencing error may be responsible. This chain joins TRBV7-3 and TRBJ2-2; the D gene is possibly TRBD2 (6 bases). Germline-derived CDR1 and CDR2 are SGHTA and FQGTGA. This CDR3 contains 14 residues. This CDR3 is CASSSSVGTWELFF. In DNA form, the CDR3 reads TGTGCCAGCAGCTCTAGCGTGGGCACCTGGGAGCTGTTTTTT.

This clonotype came up many times. This sequence joins TRBV11-1 and TRBJ2-1, with TRBD2 identical over 9 bases. The CDR3 consists of 16 residues. J lost 6 bases, V lost 0 bases, and 6 bases had no gene match. From germline, CDR1 is SGHAT and CDR2 FQDESV (reference sequence). CDR3 nucleotide sequence: TGTGCCAGCAGCTTAGCGCTAGCGGGATTGGGCAATGAGCAGTTCTTC. It codes for CASSLALAGLGNEQFF. The full variable domain, with the rest looked up from reference TRBV11-1 and TRBJ2-1, is EAEVAQSPRYKITEKSQAVAFWCDPISGHATLYWYRQILGQGPELLVQFQDESVVDDSQLPKDRFSAERLKGVDSTLKIQPAELGDSAMYLCASSLALAGLGNEQFFGPGTRLTVL.

This clonotype showed up many times. This chain connects TRBV20-1 to TRBJ2-1; either TRBD1 or TRBD2 may fit D (5 bases each). This CDR3 has 16 residues. CDR1 is DFQATT and CDR2 is SNEGSKA in the germline V gene (reference sequence). V lost 3 bases, J lost 0 bases, and 15 bases lay in between. CDR3 residues: CSARGPLISSYNEQFF. The CDR3 DNA reads as TGCAGTGCTAGGGGACCGCTGATTAGCTCCTACAATGAGCAGTTCTTC.

This clonotype has at least ten counts. The V call is TRBV27, the J call TRBJ1-2, with TRBD1 matching 9 bases. This CDR3 region has 15 residues. Germline assignment: CDR1 MNHEY and CDR2 SMNVEV (reference sequence). V trimming: 1 base; J trimming: 6 bases; junction bases outside the gene matches: 6. CDR3 amino acids: CASSLYRGTGNGYTF. For the CDR3, the DNA is TGTGCCAGCAGTTTATACCGGGGGACAGGGAATGGCTACACCTTC.

This clonotype showed up many times. This chain connects TRBV12-3 or TRBV12-4 to TRBJ1-2; possible D gene TRBD1, 6 bases. Deletions cut 10 bases from V and 6 bases from J, with 27 bases between. The CDR3 loop spans 16 amino acids. CDR3 sequence reads: CAIQPKGGGRFDGYTF. In nucleotides, the CDR3 is TGTGCCATTCAACCCAAGGGGGGGGGGCGGTTCGATGGCTACACCTTC.

This clonotype has a count of ten or more. V and J are TRBV20-1 and TRBJ1-1, with 7 bases that match TRBD1. CDR3 length: 17 amino acids. The V segment lost 0 bases and the J segment 4 bases; nucleotides outside the gene matches: 14. Per the germline V gene, CDR1 is DFQATT and CDR2 is SNEGSKA (reference sequence). CDR3 sequence reads: CSARDIRTRGQGTEAFF. The CDR3 bases are TGCAGTGCTAGAGATATCCGGACGAGGGGGCAAGGCACTGAAGCTTTCTTT.

This clonotype was seen repeatedly, ten times or more. Here the CDR3 DNA reads TGTGCCAGCAGTTACACAGGACAGGATAAACCCCTCCACTTT. Its translation: CASSYTGQDKPLHF. The rearrangement uses TRBV6-5 and TRBJ1-6; the match to TRBD1 covers 7 bases. The germline V gene encodes CDR1 MNHEY and CDR2 SVGAGI. With V trimmed by 2 bases and J by 12 bases, 7 bases remained unmatched. The CDR3 consists of 14 residues.

Ten or more counts support this clonotype. DNA of the CDR3: TGTGCCAGCAGCTACGGGGGAGCACTCACAGATACGCAGTATTTT. Its translation: CASSYGGALTDTQYF. The chain joins TRBV11-2 to TRBJ2-3; the D gene is possibly TRBD2 (6 bases). This CDR3 has 15 amino acids. The germline V and J ends were trimmed by 4 bases and 2 bases, with 13 bases remaining between them. Germline assignment: CDR1 SGHAT and CDR2 FQNNGV. Filled out from reference TRBV11-2 and TRBJ2-3, the complete variable domain reads EAGVAQSPRYKIIEKRQSVAFWCNPISGHATLYWYQQILGQGPKLLIQFQNNGVVDDSQLPKDRFSAERLKGVDSTLKIQPAKLEDSAVYLCASSYGGALTDTQYFGPGTRLTVL.

This chain joins TRBV7-9 and TRBJ2-1; 9 bases are shared with TRBD2. CDR3 length: 15 amino acids. V gave up 4 bases and J gave up 5 bases; unmatched junction bases: 6. Germline loops: CDR1 SEHNR, CDR2 FQNEAQ (reference sequence). For the CDR3, the DNA is TGTGCCAGCAGCTCGAGCGGGGGGACCAACAATGAGCAGTTCTTC. Protein sequence: CASSSSGGTNNEQFF.